This passage covers 26 T cell receptor beta chains from one sample sequenced in a study of OX40 agonist ivuxolimab in advanced cancers. Sequencing was performed with immunoSEQ multiplex PCR; in TCRdb, only in-frame clones are kept and a portion is missing. This sample has 55,000 to 80,000 clones; 70% to 90% occur once, and the top ten carry 0.27%. Sequenced here: CD4+ or CD8+ T cells sorted from blood, sampled in a trial of the OX40 agonist ivuxolimab. The receptors here all came from an adult with an advanced solid tumor such as melanoma, head and neck, liver or kidney cancer.

Only a few counts were recorded for this clone. J is TRBJ2-3 and V is TRBV9; 8 nucleotides match TRBD2. From germline, CDR1 is SGDLS and CDR2 YYNGEE. Trimming cost V 4 bases and J 5 bases; bases outside gene matches: 9. This CDR3 region has 15 residues. The DNA for the CDR3 is TGTGCCAGCAGCAAGGGACTAGTGAGGGGAGATACGCAGTATTTT. Translation: CASSKGLVRGDTQYF. Full variable domain (outside the CDR3, taken from reference TRBV9 and TRBJ2-3): DSGVTQTPKHLITATGQRVTLRCSPRSGDLSVYWYQQSLDQGLQFLIQYYNGEERAKGNILERFSAQQFPDLHSELNLSSLELGDSALYFCASSKGLVRGDTQYFGPGTRLTVL.

V usage is TRBV18 and J usage is TRBJ1-1; D gene uncertain. Germline-derived CDR1 and CDR2 are KGHSH and LQKENI. CDR3 length: 15 amino acids. V was cut by 3 bases and J by 5 bases, with 16 bases left in between. The CDR3 DNA reads TGTGCCAGCTCACCGGTCGACGTAGGGAGGACTGAAGCTTTCTTT. This sequence encodes CASSPVDVGRTEAFF.

This chain connects TRBV5-4 to TRBJ2-7; 7 bases agree with TRBD1. The V segment lost 0 bases and the J segment 6 bases; nucleotides outside the gene matches: 6. Germline V lookup: CDR1 SGHNT, CDR2 YYREEE (reference sequence). The CDR3 loop spans 14 amino acids. The CDR3 DNA is TGTGCCAGCAGCTTGGATCAGGGGGTTGGCGAGCAGTACTTC. Translated: CASSLDQGVGEQYF.

A remark on this clone: The junction and the germline gene differ at one end; a read error may be behind it. Other DNA sequences within the sample encode an identical CDR3. This CDR3 reads CASSSTYSGDYEQYF. CDR3 DNA sequence: TGCGCCAGCAGCTCGACGTATTCAGGGGACTACGAGCAGTACTTC. The chain combines TRBV7-8 with TRBJ2-7, with D possibly being TRBD1 (6 bases). The CDR3 loop spans 15 amino acids. Germline lookup yields CDR1 SGHVS and CDR2 FQNEAQ.

J is TRBJ1-2 and V is TRBV6-1, with a tentative D call TRBD1 (6 bases). V shed 1 base and J shed 4 bases, with 16 bases lying between them. Germline CDR1 MNHNS, CDR2 SASEGT. The CDR3 runs to 16 residues. CDR3 bases: TGTGCCAGCAGTGAAGTCTGGCAGGGGCCAGGCTATGGCTACACCTTC. Protein product: CASSEVWQGPGYGYTF.

The rearrangement joins TRBV7-7 to TRBJ2-7; D not resolved. This CDR3 spans 17 amino acids. Looked up from germline, CDR1 is SSHAT and CDR2 is FNYEAQ (reference sequence). V lost 1 base, J lost 2 bases, and 18 bases lay in between. The CDR3 DNA sequence: TGTGCCAGCAGCTTAGGGGAACCGATTTGGTGGGCCTACGAGCAGTACTTC. Translating it yields CASSLGEPIWWAYEQYF.

The chain recombines TRBV28 with TRBJ1-1, with unresolved D. There are 12 residues in the CDR3. Trimming removed 4 bases at V and 1 base at J, with 4 bases between. Germline loops: CDR1 MDHEN, CDR2 SYDVKM. Here the CDR3 DNA reads TGTGCCAGCAGTTGGTCGAACACTGAAGCTTTCTTT. This encodes CASSWSNTEAFF.

The chain joins TRBV6-6 to TRBJ2-2, with TRBD2 matching 11 bases. CDR1 and CDR2 from the germline V gene are MNHNY and SVGAGI (reference sequence). With 5 bases clipped from V and 7 bases from J, the junction kept 6 bases outside the gene matches. This CDR3 is 15 amino acids long. CDR3 sequence (DNA): TGTGCCAGCAGTGGACTAGCGGGTGAAAGCGGGGAGCTGTTTTTT. It translates to CASSGLAGESGELFF.

A few counts support this clone. The rearrangement joins TRBV29-1 to TRBJ1-1; D ambiguous. V was pared by 3 bases and J by 1 base, with 9 bases between. Germline loops: CDR1 SQVTM, CDR2 ANQGSEA. This CDR3 has 13 amino acids. In DNA form, the CDR3 reads TGCAGCGTTGATAAGTCAGGGAACACTGAAGCTTTCTTT. Amino acids: CSVDKSGNTEAFF.

The chain carries TRBV7-9 and TRBJ2-7; D gene uncertain. Per the germline V gene, CDR1 is SEHNR and CDR2 is FQNEAQ (reference sequence). This CDR3 has 12 residues. The V end was cut by 0 bases, the J end by 4 bases, with 4 bases between. CDR3 region: CASSLARYEQYF. CDR3 bases: TGTGCCAGCAGCTTAGCGCGGTACGAGCAGTACTTC. Combining the CDR3 with reference TRBV7-9 and TRBJ2-7 gives the whole variable domain DTGVSQNPRHKITKRGQNVTFRCDPISEHNRLYWYRQTLGQGPEFLTYFQNEAQLEKSRLLSDRFSAERPKGSFSTLEIQRTEQGDSAMYLCASSLARYEQYFGPGTRLTVT.

This rearrangement joins TRBV11-2 to TRBJ1-2; D remains unclear. Germline V gives CDR1 SGHAT, CDR2 FQNNGV. The CDR3 runs 13 residues. The V end lost 5 bases, the J end lost 4 bases, and 11 bases lay between the germline ends. CDR3 coding DNA: TGTGCCAGCAGCGCCAACGGAGGCTATGGCTACACCTTC. It translates to CASSANGGYGYTF.

The chain carries TRBV6-1 and TRBJ2-7; the D is unclear. V was pared by 4 bases and J by 3 bases, with 13 bases between. There are 14 residues in the CDR3. Germline V CDR1 and CDR2: MNHNS, SASEGT. DNA of the CDR3: TGTGCCAGCAGTGGAGAGTACACCAACTACGAGCAGTACTTC. It specifies CASSGEYTNYEQYF.

The chain has TRBV7-2 and TRBJ1-3, with unresolved D. The CDR3 consists of 14 residues. Deletions cut 2 bases from V and 0 bases from J, with 5 bases between. Per the germline V gene, CDR1 is SGHTA and CDR2 is FQGNSA. DNA for the CDR3: TGTGCCAGCAGCTTACGGGACTCTGGAAACACCATATATTTT. It specifies CASSLRDSGNTIYF.

The gene calls are TRBV7-6 and TRBJ1-3; 7 positions match TRBD1. In germline, CDR1 is SGHVS, CDR2 FNYEAQ. The CDR3 length is 16 residues. Trimming at V came to 5 bases and at J to 0 bases, leaving 7 bases not matched to a gene. For the CDR3, the DNA is TGTGCCAGCAGCCCAGGGGGGGGCTACTCTGGAAACACCATATATTTT. Protein product: CASSPGGGYSGNTIYF.

V gene TRBV2 combines with J gene TRBJ1-5; no clear D gene. Germline-derived CDR1 and CDR2 are SNHLY and FYNNEI. This CDR3 is 15 amino acids long. Trimming left V 4 bases short and J 7 bases short, with 17 bases between. The CDR3 nucleotides read TGTGCCAGCAGTGTTTGGGAAGGGCCCGGACAGCCCCAGCATTTT. It specifies CASSVWEGPGQPQHF.

This clone was seen more than once but under ten times. The chain is built from TRBV19 and TRBJ1-5; 10 bases fit TRBD1. Germline CDR1 and CDR2: LNHDA and SQIVND (reference sequence). J was trimmed by 4 bases and V by 7 bases; bases with no gene match: 10. This CDR3 region has 16 residues. CDR3 bases: TGTGCCAGTAACCGAGACAGGGGGCTTGGAAATCAGCCCCAGCATTTT. It translates to CASNRDRGLGNQPQHF.

The J gene is TRBJ2-1, the V gene TRBV5-1; the D gene is possibly TRBD2 (6 bases). V was clipped by 4 bases and J by 0 bases, with 11 bases between them. The germline V gene encodes CDR1 SGHRS and CDR2 YFSETQ. The CDR3 runs 15 residues. CDR3 loop: CASSPGTLSYNEQFF. In nucleotides, the CDR3 is TGCGCCAGCAGCCCGGGGACTCTCTCCTACAATGAGCAGTTCTTC.

The J gene is TRBJ2-1, the V gene TRBV5-1, with 7 bases that match TRBD2. The CDR3 has 16 residues. J was trimmed by 0 bases and V by 0 bases; bases with no gene match: 3. Germline V gene lookup returns CDR1 SGHRS and CDR2 YFSETQ. The CDR3 loop is CASSLGPSGSYNEQFF. DNA of the CDR3: TGCGCCAGCAGCTTGGGGCCTAGCGGCTCCTACAATGAGCAGTTCTTC.

The V gene is TRBV11-3, the J gene TRBJ2-3; no firm D call. The CDR3 has 17 amino acids. The germline V and J ends were trimmed by 0 bases and 2 bases, with 15 bases remaining between them. CDR1 is SGHNT, CDR2 YENEEA, per germline. The CDR3 here is CASSLDDAPSNTDTQYF. The CDR3, as DNA: TGTGCCAGCAGCTTAGACGACGCTCCCTCCAACACAGATACGCAGTATTTT.

The CDR3 is CATRRDTGLDVTSLVPGELFF. The DNA for the CDR3 is TGTGCCACCAGAAGGGACACGGGCCTAGACGTGACTAGTCTCGTCCCCGGGGAGCTGTTTTTT. This chain links TRBV15 with TRBJ2-2; D is possibly TRBD1 or TRBD2 (6 bases each). The V end lost 6 bases, the J end lost 6 bases, and 35 bases lay between the germline ends. CDR3 length: 21 residues. CDR1 is LNHNV, CDR2 YYDKDF, per germline (reference sequence).

The gene calls are TRBV28 and TRBJ2-7, with TRBD1 identical over 11 bases. The J segment lost 4 bases and the V segment lost 4 bases, leaving 6 bases of the junction unmatched. The CDR3 sequence is 15 residues long. Per the germline V gene, CDR1 is MDHEN and CDR2 is SYDVKM. The CDR3 here is CASSSSDRGLYEQYF. The CDR3 bases are TGTGCCAGCAGTTCCTCGGACAGGGGGCTTTACGAGCAGTACTTC. Full variable domain (outside the CDR3, taken from reference TRBV28 and TRBJ2-7): DVKVTQSSRYLVKRTGEKVFLECVQDMDHENMFWYRQDPGLGLRLIYFSYDVKMKEKGDIPEGYSVSREKKERFSLILESASTNQTSMYLCASSSSDRGLYEQYFGPGTRLTVT.

The rearrangement joins TRBV28 to TRBJ2-1; the D is unclear. V was trimmed by 7 bases and J by 0 bases, leaving 19 bases between them. This CDR3 contains 17 residues. Germline CDR1 is MDHEN and CDR2 is SYDVKM. As DNA, the CDR3 is TGTGCCAGCAACGATAGAGGTAGGGTGTCCTCCTACAATGAGCAGTTCTTC. It translates to CASNDRGRVSSYNEQFF.

This clone was recorded a few times. The V call is TRBV7-9, the J call TRBJ2-2; a weak D match, TRBD1 (5 bases). Germline V gene lookup returns CDR1 SEHNR and CDR2 FQNEAQ (reference sequence). Trimming took 3 bases from V and 4 from J, leaving 9 bases between them. This CDR3 has 14 residues. The CDR3 spells CASSLQGSTGELFF. DNA of the CDR3: TGTGCCAGCAGCTTGCAGGGCTCCACCGGGGAGCTGTTTTTT. Full variable domain (outside the CDR3, taken from reference TRBV7-9 and TRBJ2-2): DTGVSQNPRHKITKRGQNVTFRCDPISEHNRLYWYRQTLGQGPEFLTYFQNEAQLEKSRLLSDRFSAERPKGSFSTLEIQRTEQGDSAMYLCASSLQGSTGELFFGEGSRLTVL.

The table lists this clone with a count of one. V is TRBV7-8 and J is TRBJ1-4, with TRBD1 as a possible D gene (5 bases). The CDR3 runs to 14 residues. V was clipped by 5 bases and J by 5 bases, with 12 bases between them. CDR1 and CDR2 (germline): SGHVS, FQNEAQ. CDR3 DNA: TGTGCCAGCAGCGTATCAGGGCGGAATGAAAAACTGTTTTTT. It codes for CASSVSGRNEKLFF. The full variable domain, rest sourced from reference TRBV7-8 and TRBJ1-4, is GAGVSQSPRYKVAKRGQDVALRCDPISGHVSLFWYQQALGQGPEFLTYFQNEAQLDKSGLPSDRFFAERPEGSVSTLKIQRTQQEDSAVYLCASSVSGRNEKLFFGSGTQLSVL.

The V call is TRBV27, the J call TRBJ2-7, with D possibly called TRBD1 or TRBD2 (5 bases each). This CDR3 is 15 amino acids long. Trimming stripped 5 bases from V and 5 bases from J, with 19 bases between. The germline CDR1 and CDR2 sequences are MNHEY and SMNVEV (reference sequence). Here the CDR3 reads CASSRTGAQDNEQYF. DNA for the CDR3: TGTGCCAGCAGTCGCACCGGGGCCCAAGACAACGAGCAGTACTTC.

The V gene is TRBV4-3, the J gene TRBJ1-1; D is unclear. Germline assignment: CDR1 LGHNA and CDR2 YSLEER. Trimming removed 1 base at V and 1 base at J, with 16 bases between. The CDR3 length is 17 residues. In DNA form, the CDR3 reads TGCGCCAGCAGCCAAGTCATTTTTGGCCTAGGGAACACTGAAGCTTTCTTT. Its translation: CASSQVIFGLGNTEAFF.